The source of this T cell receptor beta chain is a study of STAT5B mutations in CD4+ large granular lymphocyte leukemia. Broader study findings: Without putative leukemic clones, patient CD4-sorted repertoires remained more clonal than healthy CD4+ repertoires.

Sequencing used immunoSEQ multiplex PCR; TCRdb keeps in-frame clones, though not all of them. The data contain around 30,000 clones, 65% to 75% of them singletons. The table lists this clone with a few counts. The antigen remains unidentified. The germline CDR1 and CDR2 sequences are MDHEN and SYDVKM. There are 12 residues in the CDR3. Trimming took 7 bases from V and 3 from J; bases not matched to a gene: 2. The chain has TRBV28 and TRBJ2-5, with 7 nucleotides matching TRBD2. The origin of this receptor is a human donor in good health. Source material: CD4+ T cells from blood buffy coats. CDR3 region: CASMGGKETQYF. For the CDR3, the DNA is TGTGCCAGCATGGGGGGGAAAGAGACCCAGTACTTC.